These 3 T cell receptor beta chains came from one sample sequenced in a study of blood T cell repertoires in COVID-19. Assay used: immunoSEQ multiplex PCR; TCRdb lists only in-frame clones, some missing. The table records around 200,000 clones, approximately 87% of them present only once. Sample: peripheral blood. The receptors stem from a woman aged 45-65 years with acute or convalescent COVID-19.

The chain joins TRBV29-1 to TRBJ2-7; 7 bases are a match to TRBD2. CDR3 size: 13 residues. Germline V lookup: CDR1 SQVTM, CDR2 ANQGSEA. Trimming removed 6 bases from V and 6 bases from J; junction bases left unmatched: 11. The CDR3 sequence: CSVQLATLSEQYF. The CDR3 coding sequence is TGCAGCGTACAACTAGCGACATTATCCGAGCAGTACTTC.

V is TRBV30 and J is TRBJ1-1, with 8 bases fitting TRBD1. This CDR3 is built from 12 residues. With V trimmed by 4 bases and J by 4 bases, 2 bases remained unmatched. CDR1 GTSNPN and CDR2 SVGIG come from the germline V gene (reference sequence). The CDR3 spells CAWTDRATEAFF. CDR3 nucleotides: TGTGCCTGGACGGACAGGGCCACTGAAGCTTTCTTT.

The chain employs TRBV6-5 and TRBJ1-2; the D gene is possibly TRBD1 (6 bases). The CDR3 covers 13 residues. CDR1 and CDR2 from the germline V gene are MNHEY and SVGAGI. V was shortened by 2 bases and J by 6 bases, with 10 bases between the two germline ends. This chain's CDR3 is CASSYEWGHGYTF. The CDR3 coding sequence is TGTGCCAGCAGTTACGAGTGGGGGCATGGCTACACCTTC.